This T cell receptor (beta chain) is drawn from a study of T cell changes during pregnancy in multiple sclerosis. Libraries were prepared by immunoSEQ multiplex PCR; TCRdb keeps only in-frame clonotypes and omits some of them. Of 52,000 or so clones in the sample, 75% to 90% were seen once. The CDR3 has 14 amino acids. CDR1 is MDHEN and CDR2 is SYDVKM in the germline V gene. V lost 7 bases, J lost 3 bases, and 5 bases stayed unmatched. The V call is TRBV28, the J call TRBJ2-7, with TRBD1 matching 11 bases. The receptor comes from a female donor with multiple sclerosis, enrolled in a pregnancy study. The specimen comprised CD4+ T cells from peripheral blood mononuclear cells, sampled in the first trimester of pregnancy. CDR3 sequence (DNA): TGTGCCAGCATTGCCGGGACAGGGGGCTACGAGCAGTACTTC. Encoded protein: CASIAGTGGYEQYF.